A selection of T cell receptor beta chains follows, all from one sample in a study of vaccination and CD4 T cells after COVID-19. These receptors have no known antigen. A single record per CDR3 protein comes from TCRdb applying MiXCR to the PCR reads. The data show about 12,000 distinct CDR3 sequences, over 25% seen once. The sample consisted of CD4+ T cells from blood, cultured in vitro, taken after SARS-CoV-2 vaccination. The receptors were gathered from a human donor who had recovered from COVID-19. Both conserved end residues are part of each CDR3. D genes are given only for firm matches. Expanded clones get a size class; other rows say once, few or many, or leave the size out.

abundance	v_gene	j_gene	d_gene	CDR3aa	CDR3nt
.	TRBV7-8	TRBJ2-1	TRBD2	CASSQGGLAGVSYNEQFF	TGTGCCAGCAGCCAGGGGGGACTAGCGGGAGTGTCCTACAATGAGCAGTTCTTC
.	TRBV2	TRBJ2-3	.	CASSAVNTDTQYF	TGTGCCAGCAGTGCCGTGAATACAGATACGCAGTATTTT
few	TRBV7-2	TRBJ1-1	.	CASSWGGNTEAFF	TGTGCCAGCAGCTGGGGGGGGAACACTGAAGCTTTCTTT
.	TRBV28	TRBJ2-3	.	CASSNENPRTDTQYF	TGTGCCAGCAGCAACGAGAACCCCCGGACGGATACGCAGTATTTT
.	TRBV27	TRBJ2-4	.	CASSSPSSDRGNIQYF	TGTGCCAGCAGTTCCCCCTCCTCGGATCGTGGGAACATTCAGTACTTC
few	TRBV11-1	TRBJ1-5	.	CASSLFSNQPQHF	TGTGCCAGCAGCTTATTTAGCAATCAGCCCCAGCATTTT
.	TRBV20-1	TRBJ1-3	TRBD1	CSAPGQGIFSGNTIYF	TGCAGTGCTCCCGGACAGGGGATTTTCTCTGGAAACACCATATATTTT
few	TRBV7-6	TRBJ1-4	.	CASRRDPKGREKLFF	TGTGCCAGCAGACGCGACCCTAAAGGACGTGAAAAACTGTTTTTT
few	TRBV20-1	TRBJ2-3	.	CSAQDLGADTQYF	TGCAGCGCACAGGACCTTGGGGCAGATACGCAGTATTTT
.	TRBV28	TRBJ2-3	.	CASSAGNTDTQYF	TGTGCCAGCTCGGCGGGGAACACAGATACGCAGTATTTT
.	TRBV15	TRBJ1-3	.	CATSGQTRNTIYF	TGTGCCACCAGCGGACAGACCCGGAACACCATATATTTT
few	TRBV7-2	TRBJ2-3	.	CASTQGASYTDTQYF	TGTGCCAGCACCCAAGGGGCTTCCTACACAGATACGCAGTATTTT
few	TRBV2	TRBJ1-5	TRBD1	CASSADRGDQPQHF	TGTGCCAGCAGCGCCGACAGGGGAGATCAGCCCCAGCATTTT
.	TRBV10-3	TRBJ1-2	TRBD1	CAIRRPGTGDGYTF	TGTGCCATCAGGAGACCCGGGACAGGGGACGGCTACACCTTC
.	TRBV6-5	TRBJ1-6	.	CASSYSMARDNSPLHF	TGTGCCAGCAGTTACTCGATGGCCAGGGACAATTCACCCCTCCACTTT